What follows are 26 T cell receptor beta chains derived from one specimen sequenced in a study of OX40 agonist ivuxolimab in advanced cancers. This table comes from immunoSEQ multiplex PCR, and its TCRdb copy is limited to in-frame clones, with some not included. The sample records approximately 71,000 clones, about 82% being singletons. The material sequenced was CD4+ or CD8+ T cells sorted from blood, taken in a trial of the OX40 agonist ivuxolimab. Receptor source: an adult with an advanced solid tumor such as melanoma, head and neck, liver or kidney cancer.

The chain uses TRBV30 and TRBJ1-2; D ambiguous. The CDR3 is made up of 14 amino acids. Trimming left V 1 base short and J 0 bases short, with 9 bases between. Germline assignment: CDR1 GTSNPN and CDR2 SVGIG (reference sequence). This CDR3 is CAWSDGRSNYGYTF. DNA for the CDR3: TGTGCCTGGAGTGATGGACGGTCTAACTATGGCTACACCTTC. The entire variable domain, with the rest obtained from reference TRBV30 and TRBJ1-2, is as follows: SQTIHQWPATLVQPVGSPLSLECTVEGTSNPNLYWYRQAAGRGLQLLFYSVGIGQISSEVPQNLSASRPQDRQFILSSKKLLLSDSGFYLCAWSDGRSNYGYTFGSGTRLTVV.

The genes are TRBV19 and TRBJ2-3; 11 nucleotides align to TRBD1. In germline, CDR1 is LNHDA, CDR2 SQIVND (reference sequence). CDR3 length equals 15 residues. V lost 5 bases and J lost 4; bases outside the gene matches: 5. CDR3 amino acids: CASSLGQGASDTQYF. In nucleotides, the CDR3 is TGTGCCAGTAGTCTAGGACAGGGGGCGTCAGATACGCAGTATTTT. Filled out from reference TRBV19 and TRBJ2-3, the complete variable domain reads DGGITQSPKYLFRKEGQNVTLSCEQNLNHDAMYWYRQDPGQGLRLIYYSQIVNDFQKGDIAEGYSVSREKKESFPLTVTSAQKNPTAFYLCASSLGQGASDTQYFGPGTRLTVL.

The sample holds a few counts of this clone. The chain combines TRBV7-8 with TRBJ2-7; the match to TRBD1 covers 7 bases. Trimming at V came to 4 bases and at J to 3 bases, leaving 3 bases not matched to a gene. Looked up from germline, CDR1 is SGHVS and CDR2 is FQNEAQ. This CDR3 is built from 13 residues. This chain's CDR3 is CASSSNRGYEQYV. DNA of the CDR3: TGTGCCAGCAGCTCCAACAGGGGCTACGAGCAGTACGTC.

V gene TRBV20-1 combines with J gene TRBJ2-1, with D perhaps TRBD1 (5 bases). The CDR3 runs 11 residues. Deletions cut 5 bases from V and 13 bases from J, with 15 bases between. CDR1 is DFQATT, CDR2 SNEGSKA, per germline (reference sequence). For the CDR3, the DNA is TGCAGTGCTTACGGACGGCAGGGTCAGTTCTTC. Translating gives CSAYGRQGQFF.

The V gene is TRBV5-5, the J gene TRBJ2-7; D remains ambiguous. The V gene lost 7 bases and the J gene lost 9 bases, with 23 bases spanning the gap. Germline CDR1 and CDR2: SGHKS and YYEKEE (reference sequence). The CDR3 extends over 14 amino acids. CDR3 residues: CASDPSSTPVGQYF. CDR3 bases: TGTGCCAGCGACCCCTCATCGACCCCTGTCGGGCAGTACTTC.

This clone appeared once. This chain links TRBV29-1 with TRBJ2-1; TRBD2 agrees at 14 bases. Losses at the gene ends were 7 bases for V and 7 bases for J; bases not matched to a gene: 12. This CDR3 is 16 amino acids long. Germline CDR1 SQVTM, CDR2 ANQGSEA. The CDR3 coding sequence is TGCAGCGCTCCCGAAGGGACTAGCGGGAGCTGGAATGAGCAGTTCTTC. This codes for CSAPEGTSGSWNEQFF.

This chain uses TRBV5-5 with TRBJ2-7, with D perhaps being TRBD1 or TRBD2 (6 bases each). CDR1 and CDR2 (germline): SGHKS, YYEKEE (reference sequence). V was pared by 1 base and J by 1 base, with 12 bases between. This CDR3 has 15 residues. CDR3 DNA sequence: TGTGCCAGCAGCTTGCCGGGGGCTTTGTCCTACGAGCAGTACTTC. Translated: CASSLPGALSYEQYF.

This clone showed up just a few times. The chain uses TRBV25-1 and TRBJ2-1; 7 positions match TRBD1. V gave up 3 bases and J gave up 2 bases; unmatched junction bases: 1. Germline loops: CDR1 MGHDK, CDR2 SYGVNS. This CDR3 comprises 14 residues. The CDR3 reads CASSEGTAYNEQFF. The CDR3 DNA follows: TGTGCCAGCAGTGAGGGGACAGCCTACAATGAGCAGTTCTTC.

The gene calls are TRBV10-2 and TRBJ2-1; a weak D match, TRBD2 (7 bases). Germline-derived CDR1 and CDR2 are WSHSY and SAAADI. The CDR3 has 15 residues. Trimming left V 2 bases short and J 8 bases short, with 16 bases between. CDR3 DNA: TGCGCCAGCAGTGAGAGGGCGGGGGCTTTTCATGAGCAGTTCTTC. This codes for CASSERAGAFHEQFF.

This rearrangement joins TRBV5-1 to TRBJ1-2; perhaps TRBD1 as D (6 bases). CDR1 SGHRS and CDR2 YFSETQ come from the germline V gene. V was trimmed by 4 bases and J by 4 bases, leaving 14 bases between them. This CDR3 is built from 14 residues. The CDR3 DNA follows: TGCGCCAGCAGCCCTCTGGGGGCCCTCTATGGCTACACCTTC. It yields the protein CASSPLGALYGYTF.

This clone was detected only once. The chain couples TRBV20-1 to TRBJ1-1; D remains ambiguous. Germline loops: CDR1 DFQATT, CDR2 SNEGSKA (reference sequence). The V end lost 6 bases, the J end lost 6 bases, and 8 bases lay between the germline ends. This CDR3 is built from 10 residues. The CDR3 spells CSAGRSEAFF. The CDR3 coding sequence is TGCAGTGCGGGGAGGTCTGAAGCTTTCTTT.

The J gene is TRBJ2-7, the V gene TRBV28; D gene unclear. The CDR3 has 11 amino acids. Germline V gene lookup returns CDR1 MDHEN and CDR2 SYDVKM. The V end was cut by 5 bases, the J end by 0 bases, with 2 bases between. Written as DNA, the CDR3 is TGTGCCAGCAGTCGCTCCTACGAGCAGTACTTC. It codes for CASSRSYEQYF.

The gene calls are TRBV30 and TRBJ2-2, with D perhaps TRBD1 (5 bases). The CDR3 covers 14 residues. The ends were cut back, 2 bases at V and 6 bases at J, with 13 bases in the middle. The germline CDR1 and CDR2 sequences are GTSNPN and SVGIG (reference sequence). As DNA, the CDR3 is TGTGCCTGGAGTAGGGGTGGGATTCCCGGGGAGCTGTTTTTT. Amino acids: CAWSRGGIPGELFF. Full variable domain (outside the CDR3, taken from reference TRBV30 and TRBJ2-2): SQTIHQWPATLVQPVGSPLSLECTVEGTSNPNLYWYRQAAGRGLQLLFYSVGIGQISSEVPQNLSASRPQDRQFILSSKKLLLSDSGFYLCAWSRGGIPGELFFGEGSRLTVL.

The CDR3 spells CASSLSWDLGGYTF. The CDR3 nucleotides are TGTGCCAGCAGTTTATCGTGGGATCTGGGTGGCTACACCTTC. This chain connects TRBV27 to TRBJ1-2; no clear D gene. Between the trimmed V and J ends, which lost 0 bases and 7 bases, there was a span of 12 bases. CDR1 and CDR2 from the germline V gene are MNHEY and SMNVEV (reference sequence). The CDR3 runs 14 residues.

J is TRBJ1-4 and V is TRBV28, with 7 bases aligning to TRBD1. This CDR3 has 15 amino acids. Germline V lookup: CDR1 MDHEN, CDR2 SYDVKM. V gave up 7 bases and J gave up 7 bases; unmatched junction bases: 12. CDR3 coding DNA: TGTGCCAGCACCCTCCCACAGGGGAATGGTGAAAAACTGTTTTTT. It is translated as CASTLPQGNGEKLFF.

V is TRBV15 and J is TRBJ1-2, with D hard to call. The V end lost 5 bases, the J end lost 1 base, and 8 bases lay between the germline ends. In germline, CDR1 is LNHNV, CDR2 YYDKDF (reference sequence). The CDR3 length is 13 residues. CDR3 bases: TGTGCCACCAGCGGCGGGATTAACTATGGCTACACCTTC. Amino acid sequence: CATSGGINYGYTF.

The V and J genes are TRBV25-1 and TRBJ2-3, with 8 bases identical to TRBD1. The germline V gene encodes CDR1 MGHDK and CDR2 SYGVNS. This CDR3 has 16 residues. The ends lost 0 bases at V and 3 bases at J; junction bases unmatched: 5. The CDR3 spells CASSEYGDRRTDTQYF. The CDR3 nucleotides read TGTGCCAGCAGTGAATATGGGGACAGGAGGACAGATACGCAGTATTTT.

The chain is built from TRBV27 and TRBJ2-5; perhaps D is TRBD1 or TRBD2 (6 bases each). The V and J ends lost 6 bases and 5 bases respectively, with 10 bases between them. This CDR3 region has 12 residues. Germline-derived CDR1 and CDR2 are MNHEY and SMNVEV (reference sequence). The CDR3 DNA reads TGTGCCAGCAGGACAGGAGGGGAGACCCAGTACTTC. It is translated as CASRTGGETQYF.

The CDR3 bases are TGTGCCAGCAGACTAGACAGGGGGCAAGGTGAAAAACTGTTTTTT. Amino acids: CASRLDRGQGEKLFF. The chain links TRBV27 to TRBJ1-4; 10 nucleotides line up with TRBD1. The CDR3 sequence is 15 residues long. Per germline, CDR1 MNHEY and CDR2 SMNVEV (reference sequence). J gave up 7 bases and V 6 bases, and 8 bases lay outside the gene matches.

The chain uses TRBV20-1 and TRBJ1-1; no firm D call. With 3 bases removed from V and 6 bases from J, the gap between germline ends came to 8 bases. The length of the CDR3 is 11 residues. Germline lookup yields CDR1 DFQATT and CDR2 SNEGSKA (reference sequence). CDR3: CSASLEPEAFF. For the CDR3, the DNA is TGCAGTGCTAGTCTTGAACCTGAAGCTTTCTTT.

The chain is built from TRBV4-2 and TRBJ1-4; no clear D gene. Germline V gene sequence: CDR1 LGHNA, CDR2 YNFKEQ. V was trimmed by 4 bases and J by 5 bases, leaving 5 bases between them. There are 12 residues in the CDR3. The CDR3 reads CASSPTNEKLFF. The CDR3 DNA follows: TGTGCCAGCAGCCCCACGAATGAAAAACTGTTTTTT.

The rearrangement uses TRBV21-1 and TRBJ1-1. TRBV21-1 is recorded as a pseudogene. The CDR3 spans 12 residues. The CDR3 coding sequence is TGTGCCAGCAGATCGGTGAACACTGAAGCTTTCTTT. This encodes CASRSVNTEAFF.

V gene TRBV19 combines with J gene TRBJ2-5, with 8 bases fitting TRBD1. The trim removed 4 bases at V and 5 bases at J, leaving 3 bases unmatched. CDR1 is LNHDA and CDR2 is SQIVND in the germline V gene (reference sequence). The CDR3 runs 13 residues. The CDR3 loop reads CASSSRDRETQYF. DNA for the CDR3: TGTGCCAGTAGTAGCCGGGACAGGGAGACCCAGTACTTC.

The chain combines TRBV7-2 with TRBJ1-1; D is ambiguous. The CDR3 runs to 12 residues. The germline V and J ends were trimmed by 0 bases and 5 bases, with 4 bases remaining between them. In germline, CDR1 is SGHTA, CDR2 FQGNSA. This chain's CDR3 is CASSLAQTEAFF. The DNA of the CDR3 is TGTGCCAGCAGCTTAGCGCAAACTGAAGCTTTCTTT.

The chain couples TRBV9 to TRBJ2-7; D perhaps matches TRBD2 (6 bases). Deletions cut 2 bases from V and 4 bases from J, with 16 bases between. There are 15 residues in the CDR3. The germline gives CDR1 SGDLS, CDR2 YYNGEE. The CDR3 reads CASSVDTSGQYEQYF. DNA of the CDR3: TGTGCCAGCAGCGTCGACACCAGCGGGCAGTACGAGCAGTACTTC.

The V call is TRBV19, the J call TRBJ1-5; unclear D gene. From germline, CDR1 is LNHDA and CDR2 SQIVND (reference sequence). V lost 1 base, J lost 0 bases, and 7 bases lay in between. The length of the CDR3 is 15 residues. Here the CDR3 DNA reads TGTGCCAGTAGTATAGGGTCAGTTAGCAATCAGCCCCAGCATTTT. Amino acids: CASSIGSVSNQPQHF.